This is a list of T cell receptor beta chains from one sample in a study of T cells in narcolepsy. Some clones are missing from TCRdb's copy, which holds only in-frame ones; the method was immunoSEQ multiplex PCR. The sample has 25,000 to 35,000 clones; 75% to 90% are singletons. Material for sequencing was CD45RA- memory CD4+ T cells from PBMCs. These receptors were obtained from a human donor with narcolepsy. Each CDR3 is given with its conserved first and last residue. The D gene is left open where the match is weak. Clone size, where shown, is once, few, many, or a class for clones that have expanded.

j_call clone_size d_call v_call cdr3_aa cdr3_nt
TRBJ1-4 - TRBD1 TRBV6-1 CASSEALGQSEKLFF TGTGCCAGCAGTGAAGCGCTGGGACAGTCGGAAAAACTGTTTTTT
TRBJ2-7 - - TRBV6-5 CASNGALPPYEQYF TGTGCCAGCAACGGAGCCCTACCGCCCTACGAGCAGTACTTC
TRBJ1-5 - TRBD1 TRBV2 CASKTGSLHQPQHF TGTGCCAGCAAGACAGGGTCGCTTCATCAGCCCCAGCATTTT
TRBJ2-7 - - TRBV4-2 CASSQDVNAAYEQYF TGTGCCAGCAGCCAAGATGTTAACGCCGCCTACGAGCAGTACTTC
TRBJ2-2 once - TRBV5-1 CASSLSGAQGTGELFF TGCGCCAGCAGCTTGTCAGGGGCCCAGGGCACCGGGGAGCTGTTTTTT
TRBJ2-7 - TRBD2 TRBV9 CASSIGTSGYEQYF TGTGCCAGCAGCATTGGGACTAGCGGCTACGAGCAGTACTTC
TRBJ2-7 - TRBD1 TRBV5-6 CASCPGQRSYEQYF TGTGCCAGCTGCCCGGGACAGCGATCCTACGAGCAGTACTTC
TRBJ2-7 - TRBD1 TRBV19 CASSGGQAGRGEQYF TGTGCCAGTAGTGGGGGACAGGCCGGTCGTGGCGAGCAGTACTTC
TRBJ1-4 - - TRBV28 CASSLSNVYRRATNEKLFF TGTGCCAGCAGTTTATCTAACGTCTATCGGAGGGCAACTAATGAAAAACTGTTTTTT
TRBJ1-1 - - TRBV6-1 CASSGSMNTEAFF TGTGCCAGCAGCGGCAGCATGAACACTGAAGCTTTCTTT
TRBJ2-4 - TRBD2 TRBV4-1 CASSQMGLGEGVAKNIQYF TGCGCCAGCAGCCAGATGGGACTAGGGGAGGGGGTAGCCAAAAACATTCAGTACTTC
TRBJ2-3 once - TRBV7-3 CASSPNGVGPDTQYF TGTGCCAGCAGCCCAAATGGGGTAGGCCCAGATACGCAGTATTTT
TRBJ1-6 once - TRBV7-9 CASSLQGGGSPLHF TGTGCCAGCAGCTTGCAGGGCGGGGGTTCACCCCTCCACTTT
TRBJ2-1 once TRBD1 TRBV19 CASKGDRGVEQFF TGTGCCAGTAAAGGAGACAGGGGCGTCGAGCAGTTCTTC
TRBJ2-2 - TRBD1 TRBV7-2 CASSGTGDTGELFF TGTGCCAGCAGCGGGACAGGAGACACCGGGGAGCTGTTTTTT
TRBJ2-1 - TRBD2 TRBV11-2 CASSSSGSPYNEQFF TGTGCCAGCAGCTCCAGCGGGAGCCCCTACAATGAGCAGTTCTTC
TRBJ2-1 - - TRBV23-1 CASSPSHRGSYNEQFF TGCGCCAGCAGTCCCTCCCATCGGGGCTCCTACAATGAGCAGTTCTTC
TRBJ2-4 - - TRBV21-1 CASSKFSLAKNIQYF TGTGCCAGCAGCAAATTTTCCCTAGCCAAAAACATTCAGTACTTC
TRBJ2-2 - TRBD1 TRBV5-4 CASSHRQGVIGELFF TGTGCCAGCAGCCACCGACAGGGGGTTATCGGGGAGCTGTTTTTT
TRBJ2-7 - TRBD1 TRBV5-1 CASSDPGQGGYEQYF TGCGCCAGCAGCGATCCGGGACAGGGGGGGTACGAGCAGTACTTC
TRBJ1-5 - TRBD1 TRBV7-8 CASTPDRGLIQPQHF TGTGCCAGCACCCCGGACAGGGGGCTGATTCAGCCCCAGCATTTT
TRBJ2-5 once - TRBV4-2 CASSQGGGLAQETQYF TGTGCCAGCAGCCAAGGGGGAGGCCTCGCTCAAGAGACCCAGTACTTC
TRBJ2-5 - TRBD1 TRBV6-6 CASSLQGPETQYF TGTGCCAGCAGTCTACAGGGGCCGGAGACCCAGTACTTC
TRBJ2-7 once - TRBV14 CASSQERIKYF TGTGCCAGCAGCCAAGAGAGGATTAAGTACTTC
TRBJ2-7 once - TRBV29-1 CSVSPPMEQYF TGCAGCGTCTCGCCCCCCATGGAGCAGTACTTC
TRBJ1-2 - - TRBV6-5 CASSYSYRAHNYGYTF TGTGCCAGCAGTTACTCGTACCGGGCCCATAACTATGGCTACACCTTC
TRBJ1-4 few - TRBV28 CASSPQVQGGKLFF TGTGCCAGCAGTCCCCAGGTCCAGGGTGGAAAACTGTTTTTT
TRBJ2-5 - TRBD1 TRBV2 CASSVRTGKRTQYF TGTGCCAGCAGTGTGAGGACAGGGAAAAGGACCCAGTACTTC
TRBJ2-7 once - TRBV19 CASSIDRRSSYEQYF TGTGCCAGTAGTATAGACAGACGGAGTTCCTACGAGCAGTACTTC
TRBJ2-7 - - TRBV6-6 CASSRRLGSSYEQYF TGTGCCAGCAGCCGCAGACTTGGGAGCTCCTACGAGCAGTACTTC
TRBJ1-5 once TRBD1 TRBV28 CASSIAGGFVGSPSNQPQHF TGTGCCAGCAGTATCGCAGGGGGTTTCGTAGGGTCCCCTAGCAATCAGCCCCAGCATTTT
TRBJ1-1 - - TRBV7-2 CASSSTFRTEAFF TGTGCCAGCAGCTCAACCTTTAGGACTGAAGCTTTCTTT
TRBJ1-1 - - TRBV18 CASSPPRNTEAFF TGTGCCAGCTCACCACCTAGGAACACTGAAGCTTTCTTT
TRBJ2-3 once - TRBV5-1 CASSQTGPNTDTQYF TGCGCCAGCAGCCAAACCGGTCCGAACACAGATACGCAGTATTTT
TRBJ2-7 once - TRBV5-5 CASSIFVSSYEQYF TGTGCCAGCAGCATTTTTGTCAGCTCCTACGAGCAGTACTTC
TRBJ2-7 - TRBD1 TRBV7-8 CASSVSSGTGFEQYF TGTGCCAGCAGCGTAAGCTCCGGGACAGGGTTCGAGCAGTACTTC
TRBJ2-1 - - TRBV12-5 CASGLVLGGLDPYNEQFF TGTGCTAGTGGTTTGGTACTCGGGGGATTGGATCCTTACAATGAGCAGTTCTTC
TRBJ1-3 - - TRBV4-1 CASSQAPDSSGNTIYF TGCGCCAGCAGCCAAGCTCCAGACTCCTCTGGAAACACCATATATTTT
TRBJ2-2 - - TRBV5-1 CASSSTDANTGELFF TGCGCCAGCAGCTCGACAGATGCGAACACCGGGGAGCTGTTTTTT